This T cell receptor (beta chain) was recorded in a study of glioma-infiltrating T cells. Findings of the study overall: Tissue-blood divergence was below expectation in non-neoplastic patients, above in gliomas.

The germline V gene has CDR1 KGHDR and CDR2 SFDVKD. The V gene lost 3 bases and the J gene lost 2 bases, with 12 bases spanning the gap. The CDR3 extends over 15 amino acids. Amplification of TCR alpha and beta CDR3 regions from RNA used iRepertoire nested multiplex PCR. One-step reverse transcription and amplification started from around 100-400 ng of tissue mRNA or PBMC total RNA. MiXCR was run by TCRdb on the multiplex PCR reads, yielding one entry per CDR3 protein. The repertoire holds 160,000 or so distinct CDR3 sequences, more than 35% seen once, with roughly 5.5% in the top ten. This clonotype was counted many times. Its antigen is as yet unknown.

Sequences were obtained from glioma tissue, nonneoplastic brain tissue, or PBMCs (not recorded which). The rearrangement joins TRBV24-1 to TRBJ1-2, with D unresolved. This clonotype originated in a human donor with low-grade glioma or glioblastoma, undergoing nonglioma brain surgery, or in good health (not recorded which). The CDR3 DNA sequence: TGTGCCACCAGTGATCCTGGACGGAGCAACTATGGCTACACCTTC. Encoded protein: CATSDPGRSNYGYTF.